This T cell receptor beta chain was retrieved from a study of control samples from healthy donors and cancer patients (dated by TCRdb to about 2020). Receptor amplification or capture employed the immunoSEQ multiplex PCR assay. TCRdb carries this immuneACCESS record with in-frame sequences only. Its versions omit some clonotypes, under half of them owing to an unresolved V gene in the studies checked, with the rest unexplained. Within this sample are about 190,000 clones, with around 93% of them counted one time only. Approximately 1.8% of the sample goes to the ten largest clones. Remarks on this clone: This receptor's antigen is unknown. No much larger clone exists at a distance of one base, and base qualities are not known.

Looking up the germline V gene yields CDR1 SGHTS and CDR2 YDEGEE. The junction shows trimming of 4 bases on V and 0 bases on J, plus 13 bases between the germline ends. The CDR3 runs 15 amino acids, cysteine and phenylalanine included. The CDR3 DNA has 45 bases and is translated from base 1. Recombination joined TRBV5-8 with TRBJ1-1; the D gene remains uncertain. The sequenced material came from blood. This clonotype was obtained from a man aged 25 to 45 in good health. This receptor has the CDR3 CASSPSRPVNTEAFF. The base sequence is TGTGCCAGCAGCCCCTCCAGGCCCGTGAACACTGAAGCTTTCTTT.